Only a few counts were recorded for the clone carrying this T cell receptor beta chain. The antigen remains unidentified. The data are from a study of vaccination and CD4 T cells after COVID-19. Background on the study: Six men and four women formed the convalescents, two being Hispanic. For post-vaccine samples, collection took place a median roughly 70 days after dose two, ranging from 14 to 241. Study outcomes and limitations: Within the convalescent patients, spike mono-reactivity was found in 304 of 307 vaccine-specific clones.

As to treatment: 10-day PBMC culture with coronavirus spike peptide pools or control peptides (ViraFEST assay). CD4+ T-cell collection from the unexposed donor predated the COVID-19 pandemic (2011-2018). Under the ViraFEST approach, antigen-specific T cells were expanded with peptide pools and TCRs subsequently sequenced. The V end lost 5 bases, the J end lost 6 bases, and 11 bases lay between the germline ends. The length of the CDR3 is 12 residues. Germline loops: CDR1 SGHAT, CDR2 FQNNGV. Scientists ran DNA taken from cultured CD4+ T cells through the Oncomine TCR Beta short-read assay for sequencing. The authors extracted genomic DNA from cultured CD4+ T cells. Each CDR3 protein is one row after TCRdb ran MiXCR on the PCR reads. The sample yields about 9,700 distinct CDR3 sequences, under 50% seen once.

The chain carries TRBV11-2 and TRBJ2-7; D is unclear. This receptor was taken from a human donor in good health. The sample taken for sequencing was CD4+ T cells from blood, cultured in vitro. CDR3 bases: TGTGCCAGCAGCGACGGGTTTAGCGAGCAGTACTTC. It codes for CASSDGFSEQYF.